This passage covers 15 T cell receptor beta chains from one sample sequenced in a study of T cell changes during pregnancy in multiple sclerosis. Generated by immunoSEQ multiplex PCR, the TCRdb table keeps only in-frame clones and is missing some. The table records some 11,000 clones, roughly 91% of them present only once. The material sequenced was CD8+ T cells from peripheral blood mononuclear cells, taken in the first trimester of pregnancy. The receptors originated from a female donor in good health, enrolled as a control in a pregnancy study.

The chain employs TRBV30 and TRBJ2-2; D is possibly TRBD1 (7 bases). Germline V gene sequence: CDR1 GTSNPN, CDR2 SVGIG (reference sequence). Between the trimmed V and J ends, which lost 2 bases and 2 bases, there was a span of 15 bases. The CDR3 consists of 16 residues. The CDR3 DNA sequence: TGTGCCTGGAGTCTGGGGGGACAGCCTAACACCGGGGAGCTGTTTTTT. Protein sequence: CAWSLGGQPNTGELFF. The whole variable domain, remainder taken from reference TRBV30 and TRBJ2-2, is SQTIHQWPATLVQPVGSPLSLECTVEGTSNPNLYWYRQAAGRGLQLLFYSVGIGQISSEVPQNLSASRPQDRQFILSSKKLLLSDSGFYLCAWSLGGQPNTGELFFGEGSRLTVL.

V gene TRBV29-1 combines with J gene TRBJ1-2; perhaps TRBD1 as D (5 bases). V was pared by 3 bases and J by 8 bases, with 16 bases between. This CDR3 spans 13 amino acids. Germline CDR1 and CDR2: SQVTM and ANQGSEA. The CDR3 reads CSVDAQGFGGYTF. In DNA form, the CDR3 reads TGCAGCGTTGACGCCCAGGGCTTCGGGGGCTACACCTTC.

The chain combines TRBV14 with TRBJ1-2; a possible D gene is TRBD1 (6 bases). Germline values: CDR1 SGHDN, CDR2 FVKESK. The CDR3 length is 14 residues. V gave up 1 base and J gave up 8 bases, with 14 bases separating them. Here the CDR3 DNA reads TGTGCCAGCAGCCAAGCGGCAGGGGCCACCGGCTACACCTTC. This encodes CASSQAAGATGYTF.

V gene TRBV19 combines with J gene TRBJ1-2; 7 nucleotides line up with TRBD1. The germline CDR1 and CDR2 sequences are LNHDA and SQIVND (reference sequence). V trimming: 0 bases; J trimming: 7 bases; junction bases outside the gene matches: 8. This CDR3 is 15 amino acids long. The CDR3 reads CASSIDRQGESGYTF. The CDR3 nucleotides are TGTGCCAGTAGTATAGATCGACAGGGTGAGTCTGGCTACACCTTC.

This clone was seen only a few times. This chain uses TRBV6-4 with TRBJ2-3; 11 positions match TRBD2. The CDR3 has 15 amino acids. V shed 0 bases, J shed 6 bases, and the junction held 2 bases outside the gene matches. The V gene's germline CDR1 is MRHNA and CDR2 SNTAGT. CDR3 sequence (DNA): TGTGCCAGCAGTGACTCGGCTAGCGGGGGGGATACGCAGTATTTT. Its translation is CASSDSASGGDTQYF.

The chain combines TRBV13 with TRBJ2-5; perhaps TRBD1 as D (5 bases). The CDR3 length is 14 residues. Germline loops: CDR1 PRHDT, CDR2 FYEKMQ (reference sequence). The ends were cut back, 5 bases at V and 4 bases at J, with 14 bases in the middle. CDR3 in DNA: TGTGCCAGCAGCCTACATAGGGGCCCAGAGACCCAGTACTTC. It yields the protein CASSLHRGPETQYF.

This chain joins TRBV19 and TRBJ1-4; D perhaps matches TRBD1 (6 bases). V shed 7 bases and J shed 14 bases, with 11 bases lying between them. This CDR3 contains 10 residues. Germline V gene data show CDR1 as LNHDA and CDR2 as SQIVND (reference sequence). The CDR3 protein is CASKGTYLFF. CDR3 sequence (DNA): TGTGCCAGTAAGGGGACATACCTGTTTTTT.

The chain combines TRBV2 with TRBJ1-5, with TRBD1 identical over 8 bases. V lost 7 bases and J lost 2; bases outside the gene matches: 4. The CDR3 contains 14 residues. Germline assignment: CDR1 SNHLY and CDR2 FYNNEI. The CDR3: CASTQGAGNQPQHF. CDR3 coding DNA: TGTGCCAGCACCCAGGGGGCCGGCAATCAGCCCCAGCATTTT.

V and J are TRBV30 and TRBJ2-1, with no clear D. Germline V gene data show CDR1 as GTSNPN and CDR2 as SVGIG (reference sequence). CDR3 length: 12 residues. The ends were cut back, 2 bases at V and 6 bases at J, with 8 bases in the middle. The CDR3 loop is CAWSPQSNEQFF. In DNA, the CDR3 is TGTGCCTGGAGTCCCCAATCCAATGAGCAGTTCTTC.

The V gene is TRBV14, the J gene TRBJ1-2, with D tentatively TRBD1 (6 bases). Per germline, CDR1 SGHDN and CDR2 FVKESK. The CDR3 totals 15 residues. V shed 3 bases and J shed 5 bases, with 16 bases lying between them. CDR3 protein: CASSQIPDSAYGYTF. The CDR3 DNA reads as TGTGCCAGCAGCCAGATTCCGGACAGCGCTTATGGCTACACCTTC.

The chain joins TRBV4-1 to TRBJ2-3, with D possibly being TRBD2 (6 bases). CDR1 and CDR2 (germline): MGHRA, YSYEKL. The length of the CDR3 is 13 residues. The V end lost 4 bases, the J end lost 2 bases, and 7 bases lay between the germline ends. The CDR3 sequence: CASSRDFTDTQYF. The CDR3 nucleotides read TGCGCCAGCAGCCGGGACTTCACAGATACGCAGTATTTT.

V and J are TRBV5-6 and TRBJ2-3; 9 bases are shared with TRBD2. Germline CDR1 is SGHDT and CDR2 is YYEEEE. Germline trimming cut 2 bases from V and 5 bases from J; bases unmatched to any gene: 6. CDR3 size: 15 residues. For the CDR3, the DNA is TGTGCCAGCAGCTTTTCCAGCGGGGGGATAGATACGCAGTATTTT. It yields the protein CASSFSSGGIDTQYF.

The rearrangement links TRBV7-9 to TRBJ1-2, with 7 bases that match TRBD1. The CDR3 totals 15 residues. Germline V CDR1 and CDR2: SEHNR, FQNEAQ (reference sequence). The ends lost 5 bases at V and 1 base at J; junction bases unmatched: 7. The CDR3 loop is CASSPHGTDNYGYTF. Written as DNA, the CDR3 is TGTGCCAGCAGCCCACATGGGACAGATAACTATGGCTACACCTTC. Together with reference TRBV7-9 and TRBJ1-2, the CDR3 gives the full variable domain: DTGVSQNPRHKITKRGQNVTFRCDPISEHNRLYWYRQTLGQGPEFLTYFQNEAQLEKSRLLSDRFSAERPKGSFSTLEIQRTEQGDSAMYLCASSPHGTDNYGYTFGSGTRLTVV.

This rearrangement joins TRBV27 to TRBJ1-1; the D is unclear. V was cut by 2 bases and J by 3 bases, with 19 bases left in between. The germline CDR1 and CDR2 sequences are MNHEY and SMNVEV (reference sequence). The CDR3 covers 17 residues. CDR3 loop: CASSLKVRRGRDTEAFF. The CDR3 DNA follows: TGTGCCAGCAGTTTAAAAGTAAGAAGAGGGCGCGACACTGAAGCTTTCTTT.

V usage is TRBV7-2 and J usage is TRBJ1-1; 12 nucleotides match TRBD1. Germline V lookup: CDR1 SGHTA, CDR2 FQGNSA. Trimming removed 5 bases from V and 5 bases from J; junction bases left unmatched: 6. This CDR3 has 15 residues. CDR3 protein: CASSQGQGAWTEAFF. In DNA form, the CDR3 reads TGTGCCAGCAGCCAGGGACAGGGGGCATGGACTGAAGCTTTCTTT.